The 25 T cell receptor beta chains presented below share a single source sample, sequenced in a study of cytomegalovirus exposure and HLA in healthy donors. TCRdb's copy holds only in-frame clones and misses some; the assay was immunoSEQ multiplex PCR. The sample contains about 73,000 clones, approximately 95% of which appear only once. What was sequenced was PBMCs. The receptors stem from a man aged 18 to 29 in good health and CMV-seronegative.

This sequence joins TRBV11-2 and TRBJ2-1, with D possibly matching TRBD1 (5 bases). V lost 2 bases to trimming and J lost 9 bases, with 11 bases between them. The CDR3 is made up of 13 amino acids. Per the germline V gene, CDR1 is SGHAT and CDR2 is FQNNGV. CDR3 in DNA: TGTGCCAGCAGCTTATCAGGGATAGGTGAGCAGTTCTTC. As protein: CASSLSGIGEQFF.

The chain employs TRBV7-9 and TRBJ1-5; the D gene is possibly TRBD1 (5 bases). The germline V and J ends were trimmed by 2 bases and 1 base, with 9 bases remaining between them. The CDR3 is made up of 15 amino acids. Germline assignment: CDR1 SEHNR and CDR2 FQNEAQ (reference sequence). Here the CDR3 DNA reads TGTGCCAGCAGCTTACAGGGCTCCAGCAATCAGCCCCAGCATTTT. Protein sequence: CASSLQGSSNQPQHF.

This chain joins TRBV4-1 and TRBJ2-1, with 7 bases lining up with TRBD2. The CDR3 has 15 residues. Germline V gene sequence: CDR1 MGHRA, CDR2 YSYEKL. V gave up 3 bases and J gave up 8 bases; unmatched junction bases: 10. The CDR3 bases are TGCGCCAGCAGCCAGACGGGACTAACTGTAGATGAGCAGTTCTTC. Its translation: CASSQTGLTVDEQFF.

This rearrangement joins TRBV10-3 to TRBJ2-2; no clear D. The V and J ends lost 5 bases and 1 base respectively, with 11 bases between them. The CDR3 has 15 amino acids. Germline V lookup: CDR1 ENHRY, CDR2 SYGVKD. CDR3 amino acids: CAISSQTMNTGELFF. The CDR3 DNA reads TGTGCCATCAGTAGTCAGACAATGAACACCGGGGAGCTGTTTTTT.

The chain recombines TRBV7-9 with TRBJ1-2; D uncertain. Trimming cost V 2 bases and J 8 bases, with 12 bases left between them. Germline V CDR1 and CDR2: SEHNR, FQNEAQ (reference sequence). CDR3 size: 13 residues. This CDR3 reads CASSLFTESGYTF. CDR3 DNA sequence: TGTGCCAGCAGCTTATTTACAGAGAGCGGCTACACCTTC.

DNA for the CDR3: TGCAGCGTGGGACAGGGGGTAGATCAGCCCCAGCATTTT. Translating it yields CSVGQGVDQPQHF. This rearrangement joins TRBV29-1 to TRBJ1-5; 11 bases are a match to TRBD1. There are 13 residues in the CDR3. The J segment lost 5 bases and the V segment lost 6 bases, leaving 3 bases of the junction unmatched. CDR1 is SQVTM, CDR2 ANQGSEA, per germline.

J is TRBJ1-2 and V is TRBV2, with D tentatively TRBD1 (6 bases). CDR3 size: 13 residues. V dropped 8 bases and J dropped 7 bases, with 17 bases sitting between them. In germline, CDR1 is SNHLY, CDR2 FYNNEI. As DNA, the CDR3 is TGTGCCAGCGAGATGTGGGGGCTGGGTGGCTACACCTTC. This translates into CASEMWGLGGYTF.

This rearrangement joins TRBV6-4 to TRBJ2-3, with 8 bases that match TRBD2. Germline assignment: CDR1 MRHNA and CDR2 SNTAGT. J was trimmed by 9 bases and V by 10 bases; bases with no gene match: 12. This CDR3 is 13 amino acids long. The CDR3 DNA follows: TGTGCCACCTCTGGGACTAGTAGGACGACGCAGTATTTT. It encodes CATSGTSRTTQYF.

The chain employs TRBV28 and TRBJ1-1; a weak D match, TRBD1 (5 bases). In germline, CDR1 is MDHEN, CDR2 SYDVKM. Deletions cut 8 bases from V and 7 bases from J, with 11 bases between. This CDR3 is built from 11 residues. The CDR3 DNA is TGTGCCAGCCTGGCGCAGGGTGAAGCTTTCTTT. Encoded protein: CASLAQGEAFF.

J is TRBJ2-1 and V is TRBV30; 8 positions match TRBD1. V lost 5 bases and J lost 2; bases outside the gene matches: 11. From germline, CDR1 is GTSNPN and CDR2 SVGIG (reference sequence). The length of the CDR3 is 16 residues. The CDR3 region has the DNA TGTGCCTGGGAACTTCTCGGACAGGGACCCTACAATGAGCAGTTCTTC. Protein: CAWELLGQGPYNEQFF.

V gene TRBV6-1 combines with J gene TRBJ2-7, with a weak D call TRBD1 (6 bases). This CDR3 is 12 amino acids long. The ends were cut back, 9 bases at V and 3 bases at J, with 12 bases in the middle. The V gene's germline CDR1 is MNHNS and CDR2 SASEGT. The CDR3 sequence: CASHTQGYEQYF. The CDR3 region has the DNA TGTGCCAGTCACACACAGGGCTACGAGCAGTACTTC.

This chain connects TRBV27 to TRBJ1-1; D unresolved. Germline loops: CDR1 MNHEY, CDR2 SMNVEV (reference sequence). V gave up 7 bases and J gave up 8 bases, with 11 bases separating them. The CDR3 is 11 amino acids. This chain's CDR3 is CASNRGHEAFF. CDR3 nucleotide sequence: TGTGCCAGCAATCGAGGCCACGAAGCTTTCTTT.

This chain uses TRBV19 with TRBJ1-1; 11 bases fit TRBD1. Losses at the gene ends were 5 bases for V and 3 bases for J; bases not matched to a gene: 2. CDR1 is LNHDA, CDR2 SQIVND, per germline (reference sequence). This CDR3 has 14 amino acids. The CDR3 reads CASSLGQGDTEAFF. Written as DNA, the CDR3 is TGTGCCAGTAGTTTGGGACAGGGGGACACTGAAGCTTTCTTT.

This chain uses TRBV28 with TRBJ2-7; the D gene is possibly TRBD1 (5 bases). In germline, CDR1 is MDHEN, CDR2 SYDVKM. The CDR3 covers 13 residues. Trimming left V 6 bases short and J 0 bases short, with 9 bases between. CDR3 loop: CASRIDSSYEQYF. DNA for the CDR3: TGTGCCAGCAGGATCGACAGCTCCTACGAGCAGTACTTC.

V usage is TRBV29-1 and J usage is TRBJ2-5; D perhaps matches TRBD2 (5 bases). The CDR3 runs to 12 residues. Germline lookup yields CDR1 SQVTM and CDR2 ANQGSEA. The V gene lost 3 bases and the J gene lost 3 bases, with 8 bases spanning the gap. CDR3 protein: CSVEGVEETQYF. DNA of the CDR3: TGCAGCGTTGAGGGAGTCGAAGAGACCCAGTACTTC.

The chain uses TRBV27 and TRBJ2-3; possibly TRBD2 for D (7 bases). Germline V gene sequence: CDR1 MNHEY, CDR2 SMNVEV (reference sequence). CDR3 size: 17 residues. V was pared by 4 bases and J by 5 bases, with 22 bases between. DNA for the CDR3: TGTGCCAGCAGTTCTCTCGGGGCGGGGGCGGGAGAAGATACGCAGTATTTT. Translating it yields CASSSLGAGAGEDTQYF.

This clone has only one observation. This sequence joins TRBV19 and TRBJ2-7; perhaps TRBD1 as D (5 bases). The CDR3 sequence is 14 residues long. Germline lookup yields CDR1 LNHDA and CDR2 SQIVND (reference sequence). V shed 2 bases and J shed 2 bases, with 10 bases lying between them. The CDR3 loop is CASSINRIAYEQYF. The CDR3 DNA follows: TGTGCCAGTAGTATAAACAGGATTGCCTACGAGCAGTACTTC.

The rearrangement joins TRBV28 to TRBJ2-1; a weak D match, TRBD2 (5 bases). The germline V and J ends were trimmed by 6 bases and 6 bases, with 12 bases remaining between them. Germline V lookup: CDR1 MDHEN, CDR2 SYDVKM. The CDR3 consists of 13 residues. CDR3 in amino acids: CASREVEGNEQFF. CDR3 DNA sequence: TGTGCCAGCAGGGAGGTTGAGGGCAATGAGCAGTTCTTC.

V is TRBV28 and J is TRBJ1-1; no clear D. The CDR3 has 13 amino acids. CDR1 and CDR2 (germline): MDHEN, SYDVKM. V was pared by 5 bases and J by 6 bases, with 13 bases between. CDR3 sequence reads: CASSPPGGPEAFF. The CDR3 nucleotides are TGTGCCAGCAGTCCCCCGGGAGGACCTGAAGCTTTCTTT.

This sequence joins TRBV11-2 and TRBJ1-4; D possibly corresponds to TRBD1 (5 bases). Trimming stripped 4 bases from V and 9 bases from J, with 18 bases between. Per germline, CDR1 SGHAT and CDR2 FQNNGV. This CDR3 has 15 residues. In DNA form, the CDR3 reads TGTGCCAGCAGCTCACCGGAGGGTTGGGACCAAAAACTGTTTTTT. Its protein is CASSSPEGWDQKLFF.

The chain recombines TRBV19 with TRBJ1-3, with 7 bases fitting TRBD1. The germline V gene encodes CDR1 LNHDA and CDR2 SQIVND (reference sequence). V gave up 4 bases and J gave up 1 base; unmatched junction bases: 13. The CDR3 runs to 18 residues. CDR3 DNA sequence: TGTGCCAGTAGTAGGAGGGGGCCCGGGACGGTATCTGGAAACACCATATATTTT. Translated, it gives CASSRRGPGTVSGNTIYF.

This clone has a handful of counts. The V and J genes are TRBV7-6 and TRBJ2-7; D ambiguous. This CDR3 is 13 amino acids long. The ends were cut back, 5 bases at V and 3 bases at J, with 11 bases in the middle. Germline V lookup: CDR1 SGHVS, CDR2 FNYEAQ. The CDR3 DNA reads TGTGCCAGCAGCCGAAGACTGAACTACGAGCAGTACTTC. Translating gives CASSRRLNYEQYF.

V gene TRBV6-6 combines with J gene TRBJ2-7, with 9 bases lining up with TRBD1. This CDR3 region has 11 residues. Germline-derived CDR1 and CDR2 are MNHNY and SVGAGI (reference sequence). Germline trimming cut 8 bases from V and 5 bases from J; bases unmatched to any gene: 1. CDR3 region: CASGQGNEQYF. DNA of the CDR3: TGTGCCAGCGGACAGGGGAACGAGCAGTACTTC.

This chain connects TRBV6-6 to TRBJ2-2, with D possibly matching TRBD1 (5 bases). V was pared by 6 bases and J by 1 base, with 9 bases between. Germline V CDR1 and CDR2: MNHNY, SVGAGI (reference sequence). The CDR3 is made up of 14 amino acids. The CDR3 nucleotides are TGTGCCAGCAGGCCAACAGGGAACACCGGGGAGCTGTTTTTT. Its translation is CASRPTGNTGELFF.

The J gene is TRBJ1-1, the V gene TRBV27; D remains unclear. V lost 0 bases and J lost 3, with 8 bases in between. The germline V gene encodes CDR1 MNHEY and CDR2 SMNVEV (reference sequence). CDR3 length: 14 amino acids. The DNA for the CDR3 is TGTGCCAGCAGTTTATCTGCAGACTACACTGAAGCTTTCTTT. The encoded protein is CASSLSADYTEAFF.